The clone carrying this T cell receptor beta chain has more than one count but fewer than ten. Its specificity is not known. Germline assignment: CDR1 SGHVS and CDR2 FQNEAQ. Trimming stripped 0 bases from V and 0 bases from J, with 5 bases between. This CDR3 comprises 14 residues. The data originate from a study of CD8 T cells in ankylosing spondylitis. General observations from the study: There was a TCR beta motif, made of several highly homologous variants, that appeared characteristic of ankylosing spondylitis blood. Clones that were linked to disease were CD8+ and were relatively rare in peripheral blood. Researchers reportedly found disease-linked clones significantly enriched in matched ankylosing spondylitis synovial fluid.

TCRdb called the 5' RACE reads again in MiXCR, with one record for every CDR3 protein. The sample records about 340,000 distinct CDR3 sequences, about 20% being singletons. This rearrangement joins TRBV7-8 to TRBJ1-1, with D hard to call. This clonotype originated in a male donor with ankylosing spondylitis or in good health (not recorded which). The sequenced sample was blood, either unsorted or a sorted T cell fraction (not recorded which). For the CDR3, the DNA is TGTGCCAGCAGCTTAGCGCCCGTGAACACTGAAGCTTTCTTT. This encodes CASSLAPVNTEAFF.